This T cell receptor (beta chain) was documented in a study of cytomegalovirus exposure and HLA in healthy donors. Study findings and constraints: According to the study, 150 to 200 TCR beta chains were cytomegalovirus-associated. Presence/absence comparisons presumed near-even sequencing depth among donors. Common viral pathogens were later found to be apparently linked to several of the most significant clusters.

A remark on this clone: Its antigen is as yet unknown.

V dropped 8 bases and J dropped 1 base, with 12 bases sitting between them. Germline values: CDR1 MNHNS, CDR2 SASEGT. The CDR3 runs 14 residues. Both 60 Vbeta primers and 13 Jbeta primers went into the PCR. TCRdb keeps only in-frame clones here, not all; method: immunoSEQ multiplex PCR. Counted here are 65,000 to 85,000 clones, about four fifths occurring once; the ten biggest clones make up roughly 8.9%. The receptor comes from a woman aged 40 to 50 in good health and CMV-seropositive. The sequenced material came from PBMCs. The chain links TRBV6-1 to TRBJ2-1; D perhaps matches TRBD2 (6 bases). The DNA for the CDR3 is TGTGCCAGCCTTGGACTATCGTCCTACAATGAGCAGTTCTTC. Protein product: CASLGLSSYNEQFF.